This T cell receptor (beta chain) was recovered during a study of a mutant IDH1 vaccine in newly diagnosed glioma. Study in general: Radiotherapy, temozolomide, or both had been given previously, and both were given to most. Regarding the study as a whole: Immune responses arising from the vaccine appeared in approximately 93% of patients.

Between the trimmed V and J ends, which lost 6 bases and 1 base, there was a span of 8 bases. This CDR3 has 13 residues. CDR1 is MNHNY and CDR2 is SVGAGI in the germline V gene (reference sequence). The time point was: week 5, during vaccination. The content of each vaccine dose was 300 ug of mutant IDH1 20-mer peptide, and topical imiquimod accompanied it. Some clones are missing from TCRdb's copy, which holds only in-frame ones; the method was immunoSEQ multiplex PCR. The sample shows 25,000 to 35,000 clones, about 89% of them seen only once. With regard to this clone: Its specificity is unknown.

The source was PBMCs, collected from a glioma patient whose treatment included an IDH1 peptide vaccine. The genes are TRBV6-6 and TRBJ2-3, with D perhaps matching TRBD1 (5 bases). The clonotype comes from a young man with glioma. CDR3 sequence (DNA): TGTGCCAGCAGACCACAGGGCACAGATACGCAGTATTTT. Its protein product is CASRPQGTDTQYF.